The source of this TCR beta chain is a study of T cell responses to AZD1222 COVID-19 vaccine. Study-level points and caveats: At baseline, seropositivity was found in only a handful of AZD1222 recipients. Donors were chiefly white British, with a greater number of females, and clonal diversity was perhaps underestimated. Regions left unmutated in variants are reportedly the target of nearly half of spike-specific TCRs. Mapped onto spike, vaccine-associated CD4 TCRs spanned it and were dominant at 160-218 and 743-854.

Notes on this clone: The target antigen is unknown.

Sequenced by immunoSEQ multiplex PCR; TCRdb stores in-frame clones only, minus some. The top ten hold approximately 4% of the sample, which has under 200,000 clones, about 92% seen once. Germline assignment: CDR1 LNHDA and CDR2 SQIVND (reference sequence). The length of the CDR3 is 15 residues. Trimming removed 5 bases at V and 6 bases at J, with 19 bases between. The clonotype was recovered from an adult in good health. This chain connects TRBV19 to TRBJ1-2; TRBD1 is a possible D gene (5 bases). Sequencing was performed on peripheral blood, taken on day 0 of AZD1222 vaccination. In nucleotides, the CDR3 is TGTGCCAGTAGTCCCTATTTGACAGAAGCCAATGGCTACACCTTC. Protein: CASSPYLTEANGYTF. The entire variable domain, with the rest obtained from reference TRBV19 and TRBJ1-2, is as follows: DGGITQSPKYLFRKEGQNVTLSCEQNLNHDAMYWYRQDPGQGLRLIYYSQIVNDFQKGDIAEGYSVSREKKESFPLTVTSAQKNPTAFYLCASSPYLTEANGYTFGSGTRLTVV.